The 32 T cell receptor beta chains given below trace back to one sample, sequenced in a study of OX40 agonist ivuxolimab in advanced cancers. Repertoires were generated with immunoSEQ multiplex PCR, while TCRdb's copy carries only in-frame clones and drops some. The data contain 20,000 to 30,000 clones, 60% to 85% of them singletons. This material consisted of CD4+ or CD8+ T cells sorted from blood, taken in a trial of the OX40 agonist ivuxolimab. The receptors were sampled from an adult with an advanced solid tumor such as melanoma, head and neck, liver or kidney cancer.

This clone was detected a few times. This sequence joins TRBV7-2 and TRBJ1-5; D is ambiguous. Germline V lookup: CDR1 SGHTA, CDR2 FQGNSA. This CDR3 has 13 amino acids. Deletions cut 1 base from V and 3 bases from J, with 4 bases between. CDR3 amino acids: CASSLGPNQPQHF. The DNA for the CDR3 is TGTGCCAGCAGCTTAGGGCCCAATCAGCCCCAGCATTTT.

The genes are TRBV6-6 and TRBJ2-7; 9 nucleotides line up with TRBD2. This CDR3 spans 14 amino acids. V lost 4 bases and J lost 2; bases outside the gene matches: 3. The germline V gene encodes CDR1 MNHNY and CDR2 SVGAGI (reference sequence). This CDR3 reads CASSLLAGAYEQYF. CDR3 DNA: TGTGCCAGCAGTTTGTTAGCGGGAGCCTACGAGCAGTACTTC.

About this clone itself: Other DNA sequences in the sample encode the same CDR3. The chain recombines TRBV28 with TRBJ1-2; D remains ambiguous. The V gene's germline CDR1 is MDHEN and CDR2 SYDVKM. This CDR3 spans 12 amino acids. Trimming took 2 bases from V and 0 from J, leaving 1 base between them. The CDR3 region has the DNA TGTGCCAGCAGTTTAGCTAACTATGGCTACACCTTC. As protein: CASSLANYGYTF.

The V gene is TRBV27, the J gene TRBJ2-3; 9 bases align to TRBD2. The J segment lost 8 bases and the V segment lost 6 bases, leaving 0 bases of the junction unmatched. From germline, CDR1 is MNHEY and CDR2 SMNVEV (reference sequence). The CDR3 has 11 amino acids. The CDR3 coding sequence is TGTGCCAGCAGGGGACTAGCTACGCAGTATTTT. Translation: CASRGLATQYF.

V gene TRBV5-4 combines with J gene TRBJ1-2, with D possibly matching TRBD1 (5 bases). The CDR3 has 15 amino acids. The V gene's germline CDR1 is SGHNT and CDR2 YYREEE (reference sequence). Trimming cost V 1 base and J 4 bases, with 14 bases left between them. This CDR3 reads CASSLWDALIYGYTF. Here the CDR3 DNA reads TGTGCCAGCAGCTTGTGGGACGCCCTTATCTATGGCTACACCTTC. Drawing the rest from reference TRBV5-4 and TRBJ1-2, the complete variable domain is ETGVTQSPTHLIKTRGQQVTLRCSSQSGHNTVSWYQQALGQGPQFIFQYYREEENGRGNFPPRFSGLQFPNYSSELNVNALELDDSALYLCASSLWDALIYGYTFGSGTRLTVV.

V is TRBV30 and J is TRBJ1-3; the D is unclear. V was pared by 0 bases and J by 4 bases, with 10 bases between. Germline lookup yields CDR1 GTSNPN and CDR2 SVGIG (reference sequence). The CDR3 covers 14 residues. The CDR3 spells CAWSVLQRGNTIYF. The DNA for the CDR3 is TGTGCCTGGAGTGTCCTGCAGCGCGGAAACACCATATATTTT.

This chain joins TRBV6-5 and TRBJ2-5; 9 bases match TRBD2. Germline values: CDR1 MNHEY, CDR2 SVGAGI. V lost 5 bases to trimming and J lost 2 bases; unmatched junction nucleotides: 3. There are 14 residues in the CDR3. The CDR3 loop reads CASSQAGGQETQYF. The CDR3 DNA follows: TGTGCCAGCAGTCAAGCGGGGGGTCAAGAGACCCAGTACTTC.

The rearrangement links TRBV30 to TRBJ1-5; no clear D gene. Trimming cost V 2 bases and J 7 bases, with 12 bases left between them. The CDR3 runs 13 residues. The germline V gene encodes CDR1 GTSNPN and CDR2 SVGIG (reference sequence). The CDR3 region is CAWSLSGMQPQHF. The CDR3 DNA sequence: TGTGCCTGGAGTCTCTCAGGAATGCAGCCCCAGCATTTT.

V and J are TRBV6-6 and TRBJ1-2; a possible D gene is TRBD1 (5 bases). Germline V gene data show CDR1 as MNHNY and CDR2 as SVGAGI (reference sequence). This CDR3 comprises 14 residues. The V end lost 2 bases, the J end lost 2 bases, and 9 bases lay between the germline ends. The CDR3 coding sequence is TGTGCCAGCAGTTACCCTGGGGGGAACTATGGCTACACCTTC. Amino acid sequence: CASSYPGGNYGYTF.

V and J are TRBV18 and TRBJ2-2; D not resolved. The germline V gene encodes CDR1 KGHSH and CDR2 LQKENI. The CDR3 totals 16 residues. The V end lost 3 bases, the J end lost 2 bases, and 13 bases lay between the germline ends. The CDR3 spells CASSPDLRFNTGELFF. The CDR3 region has the DNA TGTGCCAGCTCACCGGATCTACGGTTCAACACCGGGGAGCTGTTTTTT.

The V and J genes are TRBV2 and TRBJ2-6; D is possibly TRBD1 or TRBD2 (5 bases each). The CDR3 spans 16 residues. CDR1 and CDR2 (germline): SNHLY, FYNNEI. With 5 bases removed from V and 0 bases from J, the gap between germline ends came to 11 bases. The chain's CDR3 is CASSWDGPSGANVLTF. For the CDR3, the DNA is TGTGCCAGCAGTTGGGACGGGCCCTCTGGGGCCAACGTCCTGACTTTC.

The chain combines TRBV12-5 with TRBJ1-1; no clear D. The CDR3 contains 13 residues. The V gene's germline CDR1 is LGHNT and CDR2 FRNRAP. Trimming shortened V by 1 base and J by 1 base, and 4 bases separated the two germline ends. The CDR3 DNA reads TGTGCTAGTGGTTTGGGAGGGAACACTGAAGCTTTCTTT. Translated: CASGLGGNTEAFF.

The V call is TRBV5-4, the J call TRBJ2-5, with D possibly being TRBD2 (5 bases). CDR3 length equals 16 residues. From germline, CDR1 is SGHNT and CDR2 YYREEE (reference sequence). The germline V and J ends were trimmed by 4 bases and 8 bases, with 24 bases remaining between them. The CDR3 spells CASSPLTRTAVGTQYF. The CDR3 DNA reads TGTGCCAGCAGCCCCTTAACTAGGACCGCGGTTGGAACCCAGTACTTC.

A few counts support this clone. This chain links TRBV14 with TRBJ2-1, with D perhaps being TRBD1 or TRBD2 (5 bases each). The CDR3 has 13 amino acids. V dropped 1 base and J dropped 9 bases, with 10 bases sitting between them. Germline loops: CDR1 SGHDN, CDR2 FVKESK. As DNA, the CDR3 is TGTGCCAGCAGCCAAGCTGGGACGGGTGAGCAGTTCTTC. Amino acid sequence: CASSQAGTGEQFF.

The chain uses TRBV27 and TRBJ1-1, with D perhaps matching TRBD1 (5 bases). The V gene lost 4 bases and the J gene lost 1 base, with 13 bases spanning the gap. Germline V gene sequence: CDR1 MNHEY, CDR2 SMNVEV (reference sequence). The CDR3 spans 15 residues. As DNA, the CDR3 is TGTGCCAGCAGTTCCCATTTGGGGACGAACACTGAAGCTTTCTTT. Protein sequence: CASSSHLGTNTEAFF.

With regard to this clone: At one end, the junction sequence differs from germline, possibly due to a read error. Other DNA variants within this sample encode the same CDR3. The V call is TRBV5-1, the J call TRBJ2-1; no clear D. Germline lookup yields CDR1 SGHRS and CDR2 YFSETQ. The CDR3 consists of 14 residues. The CDR3 spells CASSTLGQNNEQFF. In DNA form, the CDR3 reads TGCGCCAGCAGCACGCTGGGCCAAAACAATGAGCAATTCTTC.

The V and J genes are TRBV9 and TRBJ1-5; D is possibly TRBD1 (6 bases). Germline V gene sequence: CDR1 SGDLS, CDR2 YYNGEE. CDR3 length: 14 amino acids. Between the trimmed V and J ends, which lost 0 bases and 3 bases, there was a span of 7 bases. CDR3 nucleotides: TGTGCCAGCAGCGTAGGGGACACCAATCAGCCCCAGCATTTT. Translated, it gives CASSVGDTNQPQHF.

This chain uses TRBV4-2 with TRBJ2-5; 10 bases align to TRBD2. This CDR3 has 16 residues. Germline values: CDR1 LGHNA, CDR2 YNFKEQ. V lost 1 base to trimming and J lost 5 bases; unmatched junction nucleotides: 7. The CDR3 sequence is CASSQAGASGSETQYF. CDR3 DNA: TGTGCCAGCAGCCAAGCTGGGGCTAGCGGGAGTGAGACCCAGTACTTC.

The chain couples TRBV28 to TRBJ2-7; D gene ambiguous. V was clipped by 5 bases and J by 4 bases, with 3 bases between them. This CDR3 contains 10 residues. CDR1 is MDHEN and CDR2 is SYDVKM in the germline V gene. The CDR3 region is CASSRYEQYF. In DNA form, the CDR3 reads TGTGCCAGCAGTAGGTACGAGCAGTACTTC.

This sequence joins TRBV6-6 and TRBJ2-2; D gene uncertain. The CDR3 runs to 12 residues. Trimming left V 6 bases short and J 3 bases short, with 5 bases between. Looked up from germline, CDR1 is MNHNY and CDR2 is SVGAGI (reference sequence). DNA for the CDR3: TGTGCCAGCAGACAATACACCGGGGAGCTGTTTTTT. Translation gives CASRQYTGELFF.

The chain is built from TRBV4-2 and TRBJ2-3; 10 bases fit TRBD2. With V trimmed by 4 bases and J by 2 bases, 3 bases remained unmatched. In germline, CDR1 is LGHNA, CDR2 YNFKEQ. This CDR3 comprises 15 residues. The DNA of the CDR3 is TGTGCCAGCAGCCGGACTAGCGGAGACACAGATACGCAGTATTTT. Protein: CASSRTSGDTDTQYF.

The chain combines TRBV19 with TRBJ1-1; D remains ambiguous. The CDR3 covers 13 residues. The V gene's germline CDR1 is LNHDA and CDR2 SQIVND (reference sequence). Trimming took off 5 bases at V and 0 bases at J, with 7 bases between the two ends. Here the CDR3 reads CASSALMNTEAFF. CDR3 coding DNA: TGTGCCAGTAGTGCCCTCATGAACACTGAAGCTTTCTTT.

Within the sample, this clone is medium-sized (0.01 to 0.1%). The chain uses TRBV7-9 and TRBJ1-1, with TRBD1 matching 7 bases. Trimming cost V 5 bases and J 6 bases; bases outside gene matches: 3. Germline V gives CDR1 SEHNR, CDR2 FQNEAQ (reference sequence). The CDR3 covers 12 residues. The CDR3 nucleotides read TGTGCCAGCAGCGCCCAGGGGGCTGAAGCTTTCTTT. This codes for CASSAQGAEAFF.

This chain links TRBV27 with TRBJ2-3, with D possibly TRBD1 on 6 matching bases. V lost 6 bases and J 5 bases, leaving 21 bases between the germline ends. The CDR3 runs 16 residues. From germline, CDR1 is MNHEY and CDR2 SMNVEV (reference sequence). CDR3 sequence: CASSLAGTSVRDTQYF. The DNA of the CDR3 is TGTGCCAGCAGCCTAGCCGGGACATCCGTGAGAGATACGCAGTATTTT.

The rearrangement joins TRBV4-3 to TRBJ2-7; D uncertain. Germline values: CDR1 LGHNA, CDR2 YSLEER. The germline V and J ends were trimmed by 5 bases and 1 base, with 9 bases remaining between them. This CDR3 is built from 13 residues. CDR3 sequence reads: CASSSRRSYEQYF. The CDR3 bases are TGCGCCAGCAGCTCTAGACGGTCCTACGAGCAGTACTTC.

The chain is built from TRBV5-1 and TRBJ2-3, with 7 bases that match TRBD1. Germline assignment: CDR1 SGHRS and CDR2 YFSETQ. Trimming cost V 7 bases and J 0 bases; bases outside gene matches: 5. The CDR3 loop spans 14 amino acids. The DNA for the CDR3 is TGCGCCAGCTCCGAGGGGGCTAGCACAGATACGCAGTATTTT. It yields the protein CASSEGASTDTQYF.

V is TRBV6-1 and J is TRBJ2-1, with 14 bases lining up with TRBD2. Germline-derived CDR1 and CDR2 are MNHNS and SASEGT. The J segment lost 8 bases and the V segment lost 6 bases, leaving 3 bases of the junction unmatched. The CDR3 consists of 14 residues. CDR3 in amino acids: CASRGTSGSDEQFF. The DNA of the CDR3 is TGTGCCAGCAGAGGGACTAGCGGGAGTGATGAGCAGTTCTTC.

The V and J genes are TRBV19 and TRBJ1-6, with unresolved D. Per germline, CDR1 LNHDA and CDR2 SQIVND (reference sequence). The CDR3 runs 15 residues. Deletions cut 6 bases from V and 0 bases from J, with 9 bases between. DNA for the CDR3: TGTGCCAGTAGACTAATGAGCTCCTATAATTCACCCCTCCACTTT. Translating gives CASRLMSSYNSPLHF.

The chain is built from TRBV21-1 and TRBJ1-1. TRBV21-1 is classified as a pseudogene. The CDR3 loop spans 16 amino acids. CDR3 nucleotides: TGTGCCAGCAGTTTTACTCTGCTACACATTCGCACTGAAGCTTTCTTT. Translation: CASSFTLLHIRTEAFF.

The gene calls are TRBV7-2 and TRBJ1-1, with D maybe TRBD1 (5 bases). This CDR3 has 14 amino acids. Germline V gene sequence: CDR1 SGHTA, CDR2 FQGNSA. Trimming left V 5 bases short and J 5 bases short, with 15 bases between. The CDR3 protein is CASSLGTAGTEAFF. The CDR3 DNA reads TGTGCCAGCAGCCTAGGGACTGCGGGGACTGAAGCTTTCTTT.

This chain uses TRBV10-3 with TRBJ2-2; TRBD1 agrees at 9 bases. CDR1 is ENHRY, CDR2 SYGVKD, per germline. V was pared by 7 bases and J by 4 bases, with 10 bases of the junction left unmatched. The CDR3 has 16 amino acids. The CDR3 protein is CAINPTGGASTGELFF. CDR3 in DNA: TGTGCCATCAATCCTACAGGGGGCGCGAGCACCGGGGAGCTGTTTTTT.

V gene TRBV5-1 combines with J gene TRBJ1-2; 9 bases are shared with TRBD1. This CDR3 has 14 residues. The trim removed 0 bases at V and 5 bases at J, leaving 2 bases unmatched. Germline V gene data show CDR1 as SGHRS and CDR2 as YFSETQ. CDR3 in amino acids: CASSLATGGYGYTF. Written as DNA, the CDR3 is TGCGCCAGCAGCTTGGCGACAGGGGGGTATGGCTACACCTTC.